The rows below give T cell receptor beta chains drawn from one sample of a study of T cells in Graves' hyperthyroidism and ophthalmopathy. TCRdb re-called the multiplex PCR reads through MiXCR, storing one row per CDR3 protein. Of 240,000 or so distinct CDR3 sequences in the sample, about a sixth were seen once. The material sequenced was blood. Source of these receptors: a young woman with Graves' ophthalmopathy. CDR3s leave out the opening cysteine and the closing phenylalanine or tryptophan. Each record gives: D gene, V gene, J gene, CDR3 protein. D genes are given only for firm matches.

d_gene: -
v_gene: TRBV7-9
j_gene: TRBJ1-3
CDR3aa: ASSSNRPLGGNTIY

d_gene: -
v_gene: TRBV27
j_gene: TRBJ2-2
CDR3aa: ASSLARQVLNTGELF

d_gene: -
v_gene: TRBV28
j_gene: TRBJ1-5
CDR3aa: ASRPNPRDTERMNQPQH

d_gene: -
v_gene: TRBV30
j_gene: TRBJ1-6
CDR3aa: AWSARGLSGSYNSPLH

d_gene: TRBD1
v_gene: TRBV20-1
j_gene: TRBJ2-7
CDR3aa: SARLGQRYEQY

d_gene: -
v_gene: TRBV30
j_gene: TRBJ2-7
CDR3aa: AWSVGGVYEQY

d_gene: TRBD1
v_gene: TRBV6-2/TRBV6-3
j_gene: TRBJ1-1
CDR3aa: ASSYSIGQGGNTEAF

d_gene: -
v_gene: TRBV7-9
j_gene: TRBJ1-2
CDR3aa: ASSPRTVSLIYGYT

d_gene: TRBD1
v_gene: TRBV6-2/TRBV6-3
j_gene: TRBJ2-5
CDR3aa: ASSKDRAETQY

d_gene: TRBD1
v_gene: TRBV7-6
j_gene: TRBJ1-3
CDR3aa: ASSLGTGGGNTIY

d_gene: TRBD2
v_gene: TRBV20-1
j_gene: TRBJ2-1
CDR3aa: SARGTSGREQF

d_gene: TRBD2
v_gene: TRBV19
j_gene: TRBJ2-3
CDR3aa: ASRTAGGTDTQY

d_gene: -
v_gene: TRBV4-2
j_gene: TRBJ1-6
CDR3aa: ASSQDRHSYNSPLH

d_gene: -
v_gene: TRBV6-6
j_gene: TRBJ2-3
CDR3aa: ASSYSVSTDTQY

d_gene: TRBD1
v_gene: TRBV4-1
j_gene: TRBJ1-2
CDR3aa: ASSQGTGGNYGYT

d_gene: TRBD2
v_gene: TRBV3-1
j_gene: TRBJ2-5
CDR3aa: ASSQEGGSGETQY

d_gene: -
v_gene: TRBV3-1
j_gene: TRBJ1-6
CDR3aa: ASSQRAIYNSPLH